Following are 8 T cell receptor beta chains from one sample sequenced in a study of early T cells in non-severe SARS-CoV-2 infection. TCRdb reanalysed the 5' RACE reads using MiXCR and keeps one entry per CDR3 protein. Of tens of thousands of distinct CDR3 sequences listed, less than 15% were seen once; the top ten hold 4% to 4.5%. Sequenced here: whole blood, sampled at baseline. Source of these receptors: an adult who was a healthcare worker with PCR-confirmed SARS-CoV-2 infection or an uninfected control (not recorded which).

This clonotype was observed at least ten times. CDR3 DNA sequence: TGTGCCGGGCGAGGACCTTCGTCACAGGATACGCAGTATTTT. As protein: CAGRGPSSQDTQYF. The rearrangement links TRBV30 to TRBJ2-3; no firm D call. This CDR3 contains 14 residues. Looked up from germline, CDR1 is GTSNPN and CDR2 is SVGIG (reference sequence). The ends were cut back, 8 bases at V and 6 bases at J, with 21 bases in the middle.

This clonotype was seen a handful of times. CDR3: CASSLWFDGNTEAFF. In nucleotides, the CDR3 is TGTGCCAGCAGCTTATGGTTCGACGGGAACACTGAAGCTTTCTTT. V gene TRBV11-2 combines with J gene TRBJ1-1; D uncertain. The CDR3 is made up of 15 amino acids. Germline V gene lookup returns CDR1 SGHAT and CDR2 FQNNGV. The V and J ends lost 2 bases and 1 base respectively, with 11 bases between them.

The V gene is TRBV11-2, the J gene TRBJ2-6; TRBD1 matches at 7 bases. The germline V gene encodes CDR1 SGHAT and CDR2 FQNNGV. The CDR3 extends over 17 amino acids. Trimming at V came to 6 bases and at J to 2 bases, leaving 10 bases not matched to a gene. DNA of the CDR3: TGTGCCAGCAGGTCATGGACAGGCGGAACTGGGGCCAACGTCCTGACTTTC. Encoded protein: CASRSWTGGTGANVLTF.

This clonotype was seen at least ten times. The rearrangement joins TRBV19 to TRBJ1-5; 8 nucleotides agree with TRBD1. The CDR3 runs 14 residues. CDR1 is LNHDA, CDR2 SQIVND, per germline (reference sequence). After removal of 1 base from V and 6 bases from J, the junction contained 2 bases not matched to a gene. The CDR3: CASSIGQGAQPQHF. In DNA, the CDR3 is TGTGCCAGTAGTATAGGGCAGGGGGCTCAGCCCCAGCATTTT. Using reference TRBV19 and TRBJ1-5 for the parts outside the CDR3, the full variable domain is DGGITQSPKYLFRKEGQNVTLSCEQNLNHDAMYWYRQDPGQGLRLIYYSQIVNDFQKGDIAEGYSVSREKKESFPLTVTSAQKNPTAFYLCASSIGQGAQPQHFGDGTRLSIL.

This clonotype was seen at least ten times. The genes are TRBV5-4 and TRBJ2-7; 9 bases fit TRBD1. V was pared by 4 bases and J by 2 bases, with 4 bases of the junction left unmatched. Germline-derived CDR1 and CDR2 are SGHNT and YYREEE (reference sequence). This CDR3 is 14 amino acids long. CDR3 sequence: CASSGGTGPYEQYF. The DNA of the CDR3 is TGTGCCAGCAGCGGCGGGACAGGGCCCTACGAGCAGTACTTC.

This chain connects TRBV20-1 to TRBJ1-5; D not resolved. The CDR3 extends over 14 amino acids. Looked up from germline, CDR1 is DFQATT and CDR2 is SNEGSKA (reference sequence). V was clipped by 6 bases and J by 2 bases, with 14 bases between them. CDR3 residues: CSASIPGGNQPQHF. The CDR3 DNA sequence: TGCAGTGCCAGTATACCCGGGGGCAATCAGCCCCAGCATTTT.

The sample holds a few counts of this clonotype. The genes are TRBV3-1 and TRBJ2-3; D is undetermined. V dropped 2 bases and J dropped 0 bases, with 15 bases sitting between them. CDR3 length: 17 amino acids. CDR1 is LGHDT and CDR2 is YNNKEL in the germline V gene (reference sequence). CDR3 region: CASSQPSRRRSTDTQYF. CDR3 nucleotide sequence: TGTGCCAGCAGCCAACCATCAAGGCGTCGAAGCACAGATACGCAGTATTTT.

This sequence joins TRBV28 and TRBJ2-7, with TRBD1 matching over 7 bases. There are 13 residues in the CDR3. The germline V gene has CDR1 MDHEN and CDR2 SYDVKM. J lost 3 bases, V lost 3 bases, and 2 bases had no gene match. The CDR3 DNA follows: TGTGCCAGCAGTTTCAGACAGGGCTACGAGCAGTACTTC. This sequence encodes CASSFRQGYEQYF.